The source of this T cell receptor beta chain is a study of cytomegalovirus exposure and HLA in healthy donors. TCRdb's table, derived via immunoSEQ multiplex PCR, lists solely in-frame clones and lacks some. The data hold 130,000 to 150,000 clones, with 85% to 90% observed a single time. Germline lookup yields CDR1 SGHAT and CDR2 FQNNGV. V was cut by 5 bases and J by 5 bases, with 16 bases left in between. This CDR3 spans 14 amino acids. This TCR was recovered from a young woman in good health and CMV-seropositive. The chain links TRBV11-2 to TRBJ2-7; a weak D match, TRBD1 (6 bases). Sequenced material: PBMCs. The CDR3 here is CASSPLRDKHEQYF. CDR3 nucleotide sequence: TGTGCCAGCAGCCCTCTCCGGGACAAACACGAGCAGTACTTC.